Listed below are T cell receptor beta chains from one sample, sequenced in a study of radiotherapy plus CTLA-4 blockade in lung cancer. Repertoires were generated with immunoSEQ multiplex PCR, while TCRdb's copy carries only in-frame clones and drops some. The sample has around 78,000 clones; about 78% are singletons. The material was peripheral blood, obtained from a patient treated with radiotherapy plus ipilimumab. These receptors were taken from a human donor with non-small cell lung cancer who had a partial response to radiotherapy plus ipilimumab. Some clones in this sample may be carry-over from other donors' samples. Both conserved end residues are part of each CDR3. The order of the fields is clone size, V gene, CDR3 length, J gene, D gene, CDR3 DNA, CDR3 protein. A D gene is named only where the DNA matches it firmly. Not every row has a clone size; where given, it reads once, few, many or a size class.

clone size: few; V gene: TRBV30; CDR3 length: 14; J gene: TRBJ2-1; D gene: -; CDR3 DNA: TGTGCCTGGAGGGGCGGCGGGACCTACAATGAGCAGTTCTTC; CDR3 protein: CAWRGGGTYNEQFF
clone size: -; V gene: TRBV5-4; CDR3 length: 15; J gene: TRBJ1-1; D gene: -; CDR3 DNA: TGTGCCAGCAGGAGGGACTTCCAAACCGACACTGAAGCTTTCTTT; CDR3 protein: CASRRDFQTDTEAFF
clone size: -; V gene: TRBV5-1; CDR3 length: 16; J gene: TRBJ2-1; D gene: -; CDR3 DNA: TGCGCCAGCAGCTTGTTATCTTGGCCGTCCTACAATGAGCAGTTCTTC; CDR3 protein: CASSLLSWPSYNEQFF
clone size: -; V gene: TRBV15; CDR3 length: 15; J gene: TRBJ2-7; D gene: TRBD2; CDR3 DNA: TGTGCCACCAGCAGAGAGAGGGGACTAAGGCACGAGCAGTACTTC; CDR3 protein: CATSRERGLRHEQYF
clone size: -; V gene: TRBV5-5; CDR3 length: 16; J gene: TRBJ1-4; D gene: TRBD1; CDR3 DNA: TGTGCCAGCAGCACTATCCCGGGACAGGGGAATGAAAAACTGTTTTTT; CDR3 protein: CASSTIPGQGNEKLFF
clone size: -; V gene: TRBV5-6; CDR3 length: 15; J gene: TRBJ2-1; D gene: TRBD2; CDR3 DNA: TGTGCCAGCAGCCGGACTAGCGGGACGCACAATGAGCAGTTCTTC; CDR3 protein: CASSRTSGTHNEQFF
clone size: few; V gene: TRBV15; CDR3 length: 15; J gene: TRBJ2-2; D gene: -; CDR3 DNA: TGTGCCACCAGCAGAGAGTCCAGTGTCACCGGGGAGCTGTTTTTT; CDR3 protein: CATSRESSVTGELFF
clone size: -; V gene: TRBV28; CDR3 length: 13; J gene: TRBJ2-1; D gene: TRBD2; CDR3 DNA: TGTGCCAGCTTAGCGGGAGTCTACAATGAGCAGTTCTTC; CDR3 protein: CASLAGVYNEQFF
clone size: -; V gene: TRBV9; CDR3 length: 16; J gene: TRBJ1-1; D gene: -; CDR3 DNA: TGTGCCAGCAGCGTAGGTAGGGGCCTAGCGGACACTGAAGCTTTCTTT; CDR3 protein: CASSVGRGLADTEAFF
clone size: -; V gene: TRBV29-1; CDR3 length: 13; J gene: TRBJ1-3; D gene: -; CDR3 DNA: TGCAGCGTTGTGGCAGGGCCTGGAAACACCATATATTTT; CDR3 protein: CSVVAGPGNTIYF
clone size: -; V gene: TRBV19; CDR3 length: 15; J gene: TRBJ2-7; D gene: TRBD2; CDR3 DNA: TGTGCCAGTAGTACTGGCGGGAGGGCCCCCTACGAGCAGTACTTC; CDR3 protein: CASSTGGRAPYEQYF
clone size: -; V gene: TRBV9; CDR3 length: 17; J gene: TRBJ2-5; D gene: TRBD2; CDR3 DNA: TGTGCCAGCAGCGCGACTAGCGGGAGGGGTTATAGCGAGACCCAGTACTTC; CDR3 protein: CASSATSGRGYSETQYF
clone size: -; V gene: TRBV9; CDR3 length: 13; J gene: TRBJ1-1; D gene: -; CDR3 DNA: TGTGCCAGCAGCGTAGGCAGTAACACTGAAGCTTTCTTT; CDR3 protein: CASSVGSNTEAFF
clone size: -; V gene: TRBV6-6; CDR3 length: 15; J gene: TRBJ2-3; D gene: -; CDR3 DNA: TGTGCCAGCAGTTACTTAGGAGGGGGCGCAGATACGCAGTATTTT; CDR3 protein: CASSYLGGGADTQYF
clone size: -; V gene: TRBV21-1; CDR3 length: 12; J gene: TRBJ2-7; D gene: -; CDR3 DNA: TGTGCCAGCACCCCTCCGGCCTACGAGCAGTACTTC; CDR3 protein: CASTPPAYEQYF
clone size: -; V gene: TRBV5-1; CDR3 length: 15; J gene: TRBJ1-2; D gene: TRBD1; CDR3 DNA: TGCGCCAGCAGCTTGGAGGGGACAGGGTTCGATGGCTACACCTTC; CDR3 protein: CASSLEGTGFDGYTF
clone size: once; V gene: TRBV28; CDR3 length: 15; J gene: TRBJ2-3; D gene: TRBD2; CDR3 DNA: TGTGCCAGCAGTTTGACTAGCGTCCCACGGGATACGCAGTATTTT; CDR3 protein: CASSLTSVPRDTQYF
clone size: -; V gene: TRBV4-3; CDR3 length: 17; J gene: TRBJ2-1; D gene: -; CDR3 DNA: TGCGCCAGCAGCCAAGATCCCCCCCCGGCAGGGTCGGATGAGCAGTTCTTC; CDR3 protein: CASSQDPPPAGSDEQFF
clone size: -; V gene: TRBV9; CDR3 length: 15; J gene: TRBJ2-3; D gene: TRBD2; CDR3 DNA: TGTGCCAGCAGCGTTAGACTAGCGGGGGGAGATACGCAGTATTTT; CDR3 protein: CASSVRLAGGDTQYF
clone size: -; V gene: TRBV7-2; CDR3 length: 14; J gene: TRBJ1-1; D gene: TRBD1; CDR3 DNA: TGTGCCAGCAGCTCAGGACAGGCGTACACTGAAGCTTTCTTT; CDR3 protein: CASSSGQAYTEAFF
clone size: -; V gene: TRBV11-2; CDR3 length: 17; J gene: TRBJ2-3; D gene: TRBD2; CDR3 DNA: TGTGCCAGCAGCTTATTGGGCGGGAGATCCCCAGCAGATACGCAGTATTTT; CDR3 protein: CASSLLGGRSPADTQYF
clone size: -; V gene: TRBV18; CDR3 length: 16; J gene: TRBJ2-1; D gene: -; CDR3 DNA: TGTGCCAGCTCACCAGCAGGGTGGAAACCCTACAATGAGCAGTTCTTC; CDR3 protein: CASSPAGWKPYNEQFF
clone size: -; V gene: TRBV11-2; CDR3 length: 17; J gene: TRBJ2-2; D gene: TRBD1; CDR3 DNA: TGTGCCAGCAGCTTAAAAACCCCGGGACAGGGGGCCGGGGAGCTGTTTTTT; CDR3 protein: CASSLKTPGQGAGELFF
clone size: -; V gene: TRBV5-6; CDR3 length: 16; J gene: TRBJ2-7; D gene: TRBD1; CDR3 DNA: TGTGCCAGCAGCCGGATCGCGGGACAGGGGTGGAACGAGCAGTACTTC; CDR3 protein: CASSRIAGQGWNEQYF
clone size: -; V gene: TRBV28; CDR3 length: 12; J gene: TRBJ1-5; D gene: -; CDR3 DNA: TGTGCCAGCAGTCCAGGTGGGCAGCCCCAGCATTTT; CDR3 protein: CASSPGGQPQHF
clone size: -; V gene: TRBV7-2; CDR3 length: 14; J gene: TRBJ2-4; D gene: -; CDR3 DNA: TGTGCCAGCAGCTTAGCGGGGGGAGATCACATTCAGTACTTC; CDR3 protein: CASSLAGGDHIQYF
clone size: -; V gene: TRBV18; CDR3 length: 14; J gene: TRBJ2-7; D gene: -; CDR3 DNA: TGTGCCAGCTCACCGACTCACGACAGATACGAGCAGTACTTC; CDR3 protein: CASSPTHDRYEQYF
clone size: -; V gene: TRBV7-3; CDR3 length: 13; J gene: TRBJ2-1; D gene: -; CDR3 DNA: TGTGCCAGCAGCTACAAGGGCGGGGGCGAGCAGTTCTTC; CDR3 protein: CASSYKGGGEQFF
clone size: -; V gene: TRBV25-1; CDR3 length: 16; J gene: TRBJ2-3; D gene: -; CDR3 DNA: TGTGCCAGCAGTGCCATCGAGGGGGAAAGCACAGATACGCAGTATTTT; CDR3 protein: CASSAIEGESTDTQYF
clone size: once; V gene: TRBV6-5; CDR3 length: 15; J gene: TRBJ2-3; D gene: TRBD2; CDR3 DNA: TGTGCCAGCAGTCCGCTAGCGGATCGCACAGATACGCAGTATTTT; CDR3 protein: CASSPLADRTDTQYF
clone size: -; V gene: TRBV6-5; CDR3 length: 14; J gene: TRBJ1-5; D gene: TRBD1; CDR3 DNA: TGTGCCAGCAGGCGGACAGGGGGCGATCAGCCCCAGCATTTT; CDR3 protein: CASRRTGGDQPQHF
clone size: -; V gene: TRBV29-1; CDR3 length: 14; J gene: TRBJ2-3; D gene: -; CDR3 DNA: TGCAGCGTTGAGATAAGGCGGGCCACAGATACGCAGTATTTT; CDR3 protein: CSVEIRRATDTQYF
clone size: -; V gene: TRBV5-4; CDR3 length: 19; J gene: TRBJ2-7; D gene: TRBD2; CDR3 DNA: TGTGCCAGCAGCTTTTTCGGTGGGGCAAGCGGGAGAGGGACCTACGAGCAGTACTTC; CDR3 protein: CASSFFGGASGRGTYEQYF
clone size: -; V gene: TRBV7-2; CDR3 length: 15; J gene: TRBJ2-5; D gene: -; CDR3 DNA: TGTGCCTCCCAACAAAAGGGGGGGCCACCCGAGACCCAGTACTTC; CDR3 protein: CASQQKGGPPETQYF
clone size: -; V gene: TRBV28; CDR3 length: 15; J gene: TRBJ1-5; D gene: TRBD1; CDR3 DNA: TGTGCCAGCAGTTCTACAGGGGTTGTCGATCAGCCCCAGCATTTT; CDR3 protein: CASSSTGVVDQPQHF
clone size: few; V gene: TRBV10-3; CDR3 length: 14; J gene: TRBJ2-2; D gene: TRBD2; CDR3 DNA: TGTGCCATCAGTGGGTCGGGAGGGACCGGGGAGCTGTTTTTT; CDR3 protein: CAISGSGGTGELFF
clone size: once; V gene: TRBV18; CDR3 length: 12; J gene: TRBJ2-7; D gene: -; CDR3 DNA: TGTGCCAGCTCACCGACGGGGTACGAGCAGTACTTC; CDR3 protein: CASSPTGYEQYF
clone size: -; V gene: TRBV28; CDR3 length: 17; J gene: TRBJ2-1; D gene: TRBD1; CDR3 DNA: TGTGCCAGCAGTTTAGACAGGGGGACGTACGGGTACAATGAGCAGTTCTTC; CDR3 protein: CASSLDRGTYGYNEQFF
clone size: once; V gene: TRBV18; CDR3 length: 13; J gene: TRBJ2-5; D gene: -; CDR3 DNA: TGTGCCAGCCGAACGACAGATTCAGAGACCCAGTACTTC; CDR3 protein: CASRTTDSETQYF
clone size: few; V gene: TRBV5-1; CDR3 length: 15; J gene: TRBJ1-1; D gene: TRBD1; CDR3 DNA: TGCGCCAGCAGCTTGGTGGGACAGGGCGACTCTGAAGCTTTCTTT; CDR3 protein: CASSLVGQGDSEAFF
clone size: few; V gene: TRBV5-4; CDR3 length: 16; J gene: TRBJ1-3; D gene: -; CDR3 DNA: TGTGCCAGCAGCTCGCCTAAACAGGGATGGGGAAACACCATATATTTT; CDR3 protein: CASSSPKQGWGNTIYF
clone size: -; V gene: TRBV15; CDR3 length: 12; J gene: TRBJ1-1; D gene: -; CDR3 DNA: TGTGCCACCAGCGAACGATACGGTGAAGCTTTCTTT; CDR3 protein: CATSERYGEAFF
clone size: once; V gene: TRBV18; CDR3 length: 14; J gene: TRBJ2-7; D gene: -; CDR3 DNA: TGTGCCAGCTCACCACCGAATGGACACTCCGAGCAGTACTTC; CDR3 protein: CASSPPNGHSEQYF
clone size: -; V gene: TRBV5-1; CDR3 length: 15; J gene: TRBJ1-6; D gene: TRBD1; CDR3 DNA: TGCGCCAGCAGCGAAAACAGGGGCATCAATTCACCCCTCCACTTT; CDR3 protein: CASSENRGINSPLHF
clone size: -; V gene: TRBV27; CDR3 length: 14; J gene: TRBJ2-7; D gene: TRBD1; CDR3 DNA: TGTGCCAGCAGCCGCGGGACAGGGGAGAACGAGCAGTACTTC; CDR3 protein: CASSRGTGENEQYF
clone size: -; V gene: TRBV5-1; CDR3 length: 16; J gene: TRBJ2-1; D gene: TRBD2; CDR3 DNA: TGCGCCAGCAGCTTCCTAGCGGGAGGGCCGGGAAATGAGCAGTTCTTC; CDR3 protein: CASSFLAGGPGNEQFF
clone size: few; V gene: TRBV4-1; CDR3 length: 18; J gene: TRBJ2-2; D gene: TRBD2; CDR3 DNA: TGCGCCAGCAGCCAAGCATTAGCGGGAGATCTAGGCACCGGGGAGCTGTTTTTT; CDR3 protein: CASSQALAGDLGTGELFF